The 22 T cell receptor beta chains below all came from one sample that was sequenced in a study of long-term antiretroviral therapy in people with HIV. Runs used v3.0 of the immunoSEQ assay and were done at survey level. Clones were sequenced by immunoSEQ multiplex PCR, and TCRdb holds only the in-frame ones, with some missing. The table has 25,000 to 30,000 clones, around 83% seen once. The sequenced sample was unsorted PBMCs, obtained 0.4 years after starting antiretroviral therapy. These receptor sequences come from a man aged 18 to 30 with HIV.

The chain employs TRBV13 and TRBJ2-1; 8 bases are a match to TRBD2. The junction had 10 bases not matched to a gene; V was cut back by 3 bases and J by 0 bases. The CDR3 spans 18 residues. Germline CDR1 PRHDT, CDR2 FYEKMQ (reference sequence). The CDR3 reads CASSFGGGTYSSYNEQFF. In DNA form, the CDR3 reads TGTGCCAGCAGCTTCGGCGGGGGGACCTATAGCTCCTACAATGAGCAGTTCTTC.

The rearrangement links TRBV28 to TRBJ2-7; D may be TRBD1 (6 bases). CDR3 length: 14 residues. Deletions cut 6 bases from V and 3 bases from J, with 15 bases between. Germline V gene sequence: CDR1 MDHEN, CDR2 SYDVKM. The CDR3 sequence: CASSPADSVYEQYF. The DNA of the CDR3 is TGTGCCAGCAGCCCCGCGGACAGTGTCTACGAGCAGTACTTC.

The chain employs TRBV27 and TRBJ1-1, with D unresolved. In germline, CDR1 is MNHEY, CDR2 SMNVEV (reference sequence). CDR3 length equals 16 residues. Trimming removed 6 bases from V and 1 base from J, with 18 bases in between. CDR3 in amino acids: CASSPDLVPSNTEAFF. The CDR3 region has the DNA TGTGCCAGCAGCCCTGACCTGGTACCCTCGAACACTGAAGCTTTCTTT.

The sample holds a few counts of this clone. This sequence joins TRBV6-5 and TRBJ1-4; D ambiguous. CDR1 is MNHEY, CDR2 SVGAGI, per germline. The CDR3 consists of 15 residues. Trimming left V 2 bases short and J 6 bases short, with 13 bases between. The CDR3 reads CASSYGRNVDEKLFF. CDR3 nucleotide sequence: TGTGCCAGCAGTTACGGAAGGAATGTAGATGAAAAACTGTTTTTT.

The rearrangement uses TRBV12-5 and TRBJ2-1; D ambiguous. Trimming stripped 0 bases from V and 7 bases from J, with 13 bases between. There are 15 residues in the CDR3. Germline V lookup: CDR1 LGHNT, CDR2 FRNRAP. The CDR3: CASGLVKGDWNEQFF. The CDR3 DNA follows: TGTGCTAGTGGTTTGGTAAAAGGAGATTGGAATGAGCAGTTCTTC.

The V gene is TRBV9, the J gene TRBJ2-1; maybe TRBD2 (5 bases). The CDR3 length is 14 residues. Germline CDR1 is SGDLS and CDR2 is YYNGEE. Trimming cost V 0 bases and J 1 base, with 5 bases left between them. This chain's CDR3 is CASSVAGSYNEQFF. CDR3 coding DNA: TGTGCCAGCAGCGTAGCGGGGTCCTACAATGAGCAGTTCTTC.

V and J are TRBV27 and TRBJ2-3; 7 positions match TRBD2. CDR1 MNHEY and CDR2 SMNVEV come from the germline V gene (reference sequence). The CDR3 spans 15 residues. Trimming cost V 3 bases and J 0 bases; bases outside gene matches: 3. The CDR3: CASSFREASTDTQYF. The CDR3 bases are TGTGCCAGCAGTTTTCGGGAGGCTAGCACAGATACGCAGTATTTT.

Only one count was recorded for this clone. The rearrangement uses TRBV6-1 and TRBJ1-5; D might be TRBD1 (6 bases). CDR1 is MNHNS, CDR2 SASEGT, per germline. This CDR3 has 16 amino acids. Trimming pared 6 bases from V and 5 bases from J, leaving 20 bases between. The CDR3 bases are TGTGCCAGCAGCGAAAACCCCCTGGGGGCCCATCAGCCCCAGCATTTT. It translates to CASSENPLGAHQPQHF.

The V gene is TRBV10-1, the J gene TRBJ2-2; 9 nucleotides match TRBD2. CDR3 length equals 15 residues. Trimming at V came to 6 bases and at J to 2 bases, leaving 4 bases not matched to a gene. Germline CDR1 and CDR2: WNHNN and SYGVQD (reference sequence). The CDR3 coding sequence is TGCGCCAGCAGCCCGACTAGCGGCAACACCGGGGAGCTGTTTTTT. This encodes CASSPTSGNTGELFF.

This clone was seen more than once but under ten times. The rearrangement links TRBV27 to TRBJ1-5, with D uncertain. Per germline, CDR1 MNHEY and CDR2 SMNVEV (reference sequence). The CDR3 spans 14 residues. Trimming took 6 bases from V and 7 from J, leaving 16 bases between them. CDR3 residues: CASSVGGLGQPQHF. CDR3 in DNA: TGTGCCAGCAGCGTGGGAGGGTTGGGACAGCCCCAGCATTTT.

This chain uses TRBV6-1 with TRBJ1-5, with 7 nucleotides matching TRBD1. Germline lookup yields CDR1 MNHNS and CDR2 SASEGT. Trimming at V came to 0 bases and at J to 11 bases, leaving 16 bases not matched to a gene. CDR3 length: 17 amino acids. The CDR3 sequence: CASSEAEGRATGPAQHF. CDR3 bases: TGTGCCAGCAGTGAAGCGGAAGGGCGGGCGACAGGGCCAGCCCAGCATTTT.

The chain employs TRBV20-1 and TRBJ1-2; D is uncertain. This CDR3 spans 11 amino acids. From germline, CDR1 is DFQATT and CDR2 SNEGSKA (reference sequence). The V end was cut by 1 base, the J end by 4 bases, with 4 bases between. The DNA of the CDR3 is TGCAGTGCTAGAGCGTTCTATGGCTACACCTTC. It yields the protein CSARAFYGYTF.

The gene calls are TRBV20-1 and TRBJ1-3; D not resolved. Germline CDR1 and CDR2: DFQATT and SNEGSKA (reference sequence). The V end lost 4 bases, the J end lost 1 base, and 2 bases lay between the germline ends. The length of the CDR3 is 11 residues. This CDR3 reads CSAKSGNTIYF. CDR3 nucleotide sequence: TGCAGTGCTAAATCTGGAAACACCATATATTTT.

The V and J genes are TRBV7-9 and TRBJ2-3, with TRBD1 as a possible D gene (5 bases). The CDR3 loop spans 15 amino acids. From germline, CDR1 is SEHNR and CDR2 FQNEAQ (reference sequence). V was shortened by 1 base and J by 0 bases, with 8 bases between the two germline ends. This CDR3 reads CASSLDRSSTDTQYF. DNA for the CDR3: TGTGCCAGCAGCTTAGACAGGTCTAGCACAGATACGCAGTATTTT.

J is TRBJ1-1 and V is TRBV19; D might be TRBD1 (6 bases). V shed 6 bases and J shed 1 base, with 15 bases lying between them. CDR3 length: 15 residues. Germline V CDR1 and CDR2: LNHDA, SQIVND (reference sequence). CDR3 in amino acids: CASSRPPTGNTEAFF. The CDR3 bases are TGTGCCAGTAGCCGACCCCCGACAGGGAACACTGAAGCTTTCTTT.

This clone was seen more than once but under ten times. The V call is TRBV5-1, the J call TRBJ1-2; D unresolved. V lost 4 bases to trimming and J lost 4 bases, with 14 bases between them. The CDR3 spans 14 residues. The germline V gene has CDR1 SGHRS and CDR2 YFSETQ. This CDR3 is CASSMSTDRYGYTF. CDR3 bases: TGCGCCAGCAGCATGAGCACAGACCGCTATGGCTACACCTTC. The full variable domain, its missing parts supplied by reference TRBV5-1 and TRBJ1-2, is KAGVTQTPRYLIKTRGQQVTLSCSPISGHRSVSWYQQTPGQGLQFLFEYFSETQRNKGNFPGRFSGRQFSNSRSEMNVSTLELGDSALYLCASSMSTDRYGYTFGSGTRLTVV.

The rearrangement joins TRBV10-1 to TRBJ1-2; D ambiguous. V lost 2 bases and J lost 2, with 6 bases in between. This CDR3 contains 13 residues. Germline V lookup: CDR1 WNHNN, CDR2 SYGVQD (reference sequence). For the CDR3, the DNA is TGCGCCAGCAGTGAGAATGACAACTATGGCTACACCTTC. Protein product: CASSENDNYGYTF.

The chain joins TRBV7-9 to TRBJ1-2, with D uncertain. V lost 5 bases and J 6 bases, leaving 19 bases between the germline ends. CDR1 is SEHNR, CDR2 FQNEAQ, per germline (reference sequence). The CDR3 runs to 15 residues. CDR3 region: CASSPVSSGFDGYTF. In DNA, the CDR3 is TGTGCCAGCAGCCCGGTCTCGTCGGGTTTCGATGGCTACACCTTC.

CDR3 DNA sequence: TGTGCCAGCAGCCCCAGGGACATGGGGGAGACCCAGTACTTC. Its translation is CASSPRDMGETQYF. The gene calls are TRBV7-9 and TRBJ2-5, with D possibly TRBD1 on 6 matching bases. The CDR3 is made up of 14 amino acids. Germline CDR1 and CDR2: SEHNR and FQNEAQ (reference sequence). V was cut by 5 bases and J by 5 bases, with 15 bases left in between.

In its sample, this clone was seen a few times. This rearrangement joins TRBV5-4 to TRBJ2-2; D gene uncertain. Trimming stripped 2 bases from V and 6 bases from J, with 8 bases between. The CDR3 has 13 amino acids. The germline V gene encodes CDR1 SGHNT and CDR2 YYREEE (reference sequence). CDR3 DNA: TGTGCCAGCAGCTTTGGGGTGGCCGGGGAGCTGTTTTTT. It encodes CASSFGVAGELFF.

This chain joins TRBV19 and TRBJ1-2; 8 bases map to TRBD1. The CDR3 loop spans 13 amino acids. J gave up 4 bases and V 7 bases, and 5 bases lay outside the gene matches. Looked up from germline, CDR1 is LNHDA and CDR2 is SQIVND (reference sequence). The CDR3 bases are TGTGCCAGTATTGGACAGGGTGGCTATGGCTACACCTTC. Its protein is CASIGQGGYGYTF.

The rearrangement links TRBV6-5 to TRBJ1-2, with a tentative D call TRBD1 (6 bases). CDR3 length: 16 amino acids. CDR1 and CDR2 from the germline V gene are MNHEY and SVGAGI. The V end lost 2 bases, the J end lost 1 base, and 14 bases lay between the germline ends. CDR3 protein: CASSYDERGYNYGYTF. DNA for the CDR3: TGTGCCAGCAGTTACGACGAAAGGGGGTATAACTATGGCTACACCTTC.